A selection of T cell receptor beta chains follows, all from one sample in a study of a mutant IDH1 vaccine in newly diagnosed glioma. Method: immunoSEQ multiplex PCR; TCRdb's copy keeps in-frame clones and lacks some. Seen here are 59,000 or so clones, about 91% observed once, and the top ten hold 2% to 3%. Sample: PBMCs, taken from a glioma patient treated with radiotherapy, temozolomide or both. The receptors were gathered from a man aged 45 to 65 with glioma. Both conserved end residues are part of each CDR3. Each record gives: D gene, J gene, V gene, clone size, CDR3 protein, CDR3 DNA. The D gene is left open where the match is weak. Clone size is given for some rows only: seen once, a few or many times, or a class if the clone is expanded.

. TRBJ2-2 TRBV5-6 . CASSYLGPGELFF TGTGCCAGCAGCTATCTGGGCCCCGGGGAGCTGTTTTTT
. TRBJ1-2 TRBV5-4 . CASSFGGSYGYTF TGTGCCAGCAGCTTCGGGGGTAGCTATGGCTACACCTTC
TRBD1 TRBJ2-5 TRBV7-2 once CASSPDRVYETQYF TGTGCCAGCAGCCCAGACAGGGTCTACGAGACCCAGTACTTC
. TRBJ2-2 TRBV5-1 once CASSYGTSGTGELFF TGCGCCAGCAGCTACGGGACTTCCGGAACCGGGGAGCTGTTTTTT
. TRBJ2-2 TRBV5-6 . CASRYEGGELFF TGTGCCAGCAGATACGAGGGGGGGGAGCTGTTTTTT
TRBD2 TRBJ2-2 TRBV7-3 . CASSQTSGNTGELFF TGTGCCAGCAGCCAGACTAGCGGGAACACCGGGGAGCTGTTTTTT
. TRBJ1-1 TRBV9 . CASSVAGWGARTEAFF TGTGCCAGCAGCGTAGCGGGGTGGGGGGCACGCACTGAAGCTTTCTTT
. TRBJ2-5 TRBV6-5 . CASSYSRTVANEYF TGTGCCAGCAGTTACTCGAGAACAGTTGCAAATGAGTACTTC
. TRBJ1-1 TRBV18 . CASSVTQGNTEAFF TGTGCCAGCTCAGTAACACAGGGGAACACTGAAGCTTTCTTT
. TRBJ2-7 TRBV7-8 . CASSLTGTYEQYF TGTGCCAGCAGCTTAACAGGGACATACGAGCAGTACTTC
TRBD2 TRBJ2-2 TRBV28 . CASSYGGLAGNTGELFF TGTGCCAGCAGTTACGGCGGACTAGCGGGAAACACCGGGGAGCTGTTTTTT
. TRBJ1-2 TRBV25-1 . CASSWGDYGYTF TGTGCCAGCAGTTGGGGGGACTATGGCTACACCTTC
. TRBJ2-1 TRBV4-3 . CASSQDRAGEQFF TGCGCCAGCAGCCAAGATAGGGCGGGTGAGCAGTTCTTC
. TRBJ1-5 TRBV7-6 . CASSLASGAGQPQHF TGTGCCAGCAGCTTAGCGTCGGGGGCTGGTCAGCCCCAGCATTTT
TRBD1 TRBJ2-7 TRBV5-1 . CASSSGTGGSEQYF TGCGCCAGCAGCTCCGGGACAGGGGGAAGCGAGCAGTACTTC
. TRBJ2-7 TRBV30 once CAWRESSYEQYF TGTGCCTGGAGGGAAAGCTCCTACGAGCAGTACTTC
. TRBJ1-1 TRBV18 . CASSPVHTSSSGTEAFF TGTGCCAGCTCACCAGTCCATACCTCTAGCTCGGGCACTGAAGCTTTCTTT
TRBD1 TRBJ1-2 TRBV29-1 . CSVDLLRDRAFDYGYTF TGCAGCGTTGATCTCTTGAGGGACAGGGCCTTTGACTATGGCTACACCTTC
TRBD1 TRBJ1-5 TRBV6-6 . CASRQGQGHNQPQHF TGTGCCAGCAGGCAGGGACAGGGGCACAATCAGCCCCAGCATTTT
. TRBJ2-3 TRBV4-1 . CASSQAGGAGTDTQYF TGCGCCAGCAGCCAAGCGGGGGGCGCAGGAACAGATACGCAGTATTTT
TRBD2 TRBJ2-1 TRBV6-6 . CASSKGLAGGNEQFF TGTGCCAGCAGTAAGGGACTAGCGGGGGGCAATGAGCAGTTCTTC
TRBD1 TRBJ2-7 TRBV15 . CATSRIRTGAAEQYF TGTGCCACCAGCAGAATTCGGACAGGGGCCGCCGAGCAGTACTTC
. TRBJ1-4 TRBV18 . CASSPVAGLARTGEKLFF TGTGCCAGCTCACCGGTCGCTGGGCTAGCCCGCACGGGGGAAAAACTGTTTTTT
. TRBJ2-7 TRBV7-3 . CASSLTWGSEQYF TGTGCCAGCAGCTTAACATGGGGGTCTGAGCAGTACTTC
. TRBJ2-2 TRBV9 . CASSVGGAGELFF TGTGCCAGCAGCGTAGGCGGGGCCGGGGAGCTGTTTTTT
. TRBJ1-6 TRBV7-6 . CASSLARAGQNSPLHF TGTGCCAGCAGCTTAGCTAGGGCGGGCCAAAATTCACCCCTCCACTTT
TRBD2 TRBJ2-7 TRBV7-2 . CASSFLADYYYEQYF TGTGCCAGCAGCTTCCTAGCGGATTATTACTACGAGCAGTACTTC
. TRBJ1-5 TRBV11-2 . CASSLAGRGNQPQHF TGTGCCAGCAGCTTAGCCGGTCGAGGCAATCAGCCCCAGCATTTT
. TRBJ2-3 TRBV6-4 . CASSAQFGDTQYF TGTGCCAGCAGCGCCCAGTTTGGCGATACGCAGTATTTT
TRBD1 TRBJ2-1 TRBV5-6 . CASSQSYRDRGRSNEQFF TGTGCCAGCAGCCAATCTTACCGGGACAGGGGTAGGAGCAATGAGCAGTTCTTC
. TRBJ2-7 TRBV5-6 . CASSLSRGSDEQYF TGTGCCAGCAGCTTGTCCAGGGGATCGGACGAGCAGTACTTC
. TRBJ2-7 TRBV2 . CASNRALDEQYF TGTGCCAGCAATCGGGCGTTGGACGAGCAGTACTTC
TRBD1 TRBJ2-2 TRBV10-3 . CAITTGGSGTGELFF TGTGCCATCACTACAGGGGGCTCAGGGACCGGGGAGCTGTTTTTT
TRBD1 TRBJ1-1 TRBV7-8 . CASSLTGQGSLAEAFF TGTGCCAGCAGCTTGACGGGACAGGGGAGTTTGGCTGAAGCTTTCTTT
. TRBJ1-4 TRBV4-1 once CASSQPTSRGPDEKLFF TGCGCCAGCAGCCAACCCACCTCCAGGGGCCCCGATGAAAAACTGTTTTTT
. TRBJ1-1 TRBV6-4 . CASSDTVNTEAFF TGTGCCAGCAGTGATACGGTAAACACTGAAGCTTTCTTT
TRBD1 TRBJ2-6 TRBV29-1 . CSVRQGAGANVLTF TGCAGCGTTCGACAGGGGGCTGGGGCCAACGTCCTGACTTTC
TRBD2 TRBJ2-2 TRBV7-2 . CASSPRLAGGNTGELFF TGTGCCAGCAGCCCCCGGTTAGCGGGGGGAAACACCGGGGAGCTGTTTTTT